This T cell receptor (beta chain) is from a study of blood T cell repertoires in COVID-19 (dated by TCRdb to 2020 to 2022). Turning to the overall study: Samples covering the acute and convalescent phases of COVID-19 were provided by collaborators in the United States, Italy and Spain. The material from the prospective study consisted of cDNA or gDNA derived from T cells, B-cell-depleted T cells, or PBMCs. Deeply sampled blood TCRbeta repertoires from subjects exposed to, actively infected with, or recovered from COVID-19 were included in the dataset. A freely available public database, intended as a resource for researchers studying the immune response to SARS-CoV-2, is where the repertoires were released. Samples came from the ongoing ImmuneRACE study (first 160 participants) plus 1,254 subjects from 6 global collaborators. A de-identified subject ID, COVID-19 status, age in years and sex were almost always included in the sample metadata. Where available, HLA class I and class II types were taken from metadata supplied by the sample provider and were not determined by assay-based typing.

For CDR1 and CDR2, the germline V gene lists SGHAT and FQNNGV. Its CDR3 holds 17 amino acids, cysteine through phenylalanine. The entry retains the CDR3 DNA only, 51 bases that are in frame from base 1. V is cut back by 7 bases and J by 5 bases, with 16 bases in the junction unmatched. Regarding this clone: What antigen it recognizes has not been identified. The input lacks base qualities; no much larger clone sits a single base away.

TCRbeta CDR3 regions were amplified from genomic DNA by means of the immunoSEQ Assay, a bias-controlled multiplex PCR. On the authors' methods: The number of nucleated cells in each sample was estimated from the amplification of reference gene primers within the assay. To quantify the absolute abundance of each unique TCRbeta CDR3 rearrangement, sequence reads were collapsed and filtered. For each sample, productive Simpson clonality was calculated as the square root of Simpson's diversity index across productive rearrangements. The table was pulled from immuneACCESS by TCRdb, which kept in-frame rearrangements only. Such tables lose some clones; where checked, under half of the loss comes from unresolved V genes, and the rest has no known cause. The D gene and trimming were derived from the DNA, and the V and J assignments and clone size from that table. For this sample the table gives over 150,000 clones, of which about 80% were detected only once. Of the sample, 8.1% is held by the ten largest clones.

Collaborating institutions collected whole blood in K2EDTA tubes following their own protocols. For TCRbeta analysis, collaborator samples were shipped as frozen whole blood, as isolated PBMCs, or as DNA extracted from either sample type. Findings and caveats that apply to the study as a whole: How much clinical and demographic metadata was included differed by source and by participant, and the metadata was provided uncurated.

The receptor was derived from a man aged 55 to 70 with acute or convalescent COVID-19. The chain is made from TRBV11-2 and TRBJ1-1; a stretch of 10 junction bases matches TRBD1. Material: peripheral blood. At the DNA level, the sequence is TGTGCCAGCACCGATTACCGGGACAGGGGCATGGGTACTGAAGCTTTCTTT. This sequence encodes CASTDYRDRGMGTEAFF.